One and the same sample provided the 32 T cell receptor beta chains below, sequenced in a study of blood T cell repertoires in COVID-19. The table came from immunoSEQ multiplex PCR; TCRdb's copy has only in-frame clones and leaves some out. The sample yields 90,000 to 110,000 clones, 85% seen once. Sequencing was carried out using peripheral blood. The receptors were sampled from a man aged 45-65 years with acute or convalescent COVID-19.

This clone was found once. The V and J genes are TRBV19 and TRBJ1-5; D possibly corresponds to TRBD1 (5 bases). CDR3 length equals 14 residues. The V and J ends lost 6 bases and 6 bases respectively, with 15 bases between them. Germline lookup yields CDR1 LNHDA and CDR2 SQIVND (reference sequence). The CDR3 DNA reads TGTGCCAGTAGGCAGTCGGTCAGGGTTCAGCCCCAGCATTTT. Translation: CASRQSVRVQPQHF.

The chain has TRBV3-1 (or the pseudogene TRBV3-2) and TRBJ1-6, with 7 positions matching TRBD1. The CDR3 is 14 residues long. J gave up 10 bases and V 4 bases, and 7 bases lay outside the gene matches. Looked up from germline, CDR1 is LGHDT and CDR2 is YNNKEL (reference sequence). This chain's CDR3 is CASSPNRGESPLHF. The CDR3 region has the DNA TGTGCCAGCAGCCCGAACAGGGGAGAGTCACCCCTCCACTTT.

About this clone: One junction end disagrees with the germline gene, perhaps due to a read error. The CDR3 sequence is CASSQGLAGGYEQYF. CDR3 coding DNA: TGTGCCAGCAGTCAAGGACTAGCGGGAGGCTACGAGCAGTACTTC. The V and J genes are TRBV3-1 (or the pseudogene TRBV3-2) and TRBJ2-7; 14 positions match TRBD2. Per the germline V gene, CDR1 is LGHDT and CDR2 is YNNKEL (reference sequence). This CDR3 comprises 15 residues.

This clone was counted only a few times. Here the CDR3 DNA reads TGTGCCATCAGCCGGGACAGGGCATACGCTTTCTTT. It encodes CAISRDRAYAFF. The chain uses TRBV10-3 and TRBJ1-1; 9 bases match TRBD1. This CDR3 contains 12 residues. The J segment lost 11 bases and the V segment lost 6 bases, leaving 7 bases of the junction unmatched. Germline assignment: CDR1 ENHRY and CDR2 SYGVKD.

This chain links TRBV6-5 with TRBJ2-7; TRBD1 aligns across 12 bases. The CDR3 runs 15 residues. Germline CDR1 MNHEY, CDR2 SVGAGI. V gave up 6 bases and J gave up 4 bases; unmatched junction bases: 7. Written as DNA, the CDR3 is TGTGCCAGCAGGCGACCGGGACAGGGGGCATACGAGCAGTACTTC. Protein product: CASRRPGQGAYEQYF.

CDR3 DNA: TGTGCCAGCAGTTTATCGCGGACAGGAAACTATGGCTACACCTTC. As protein: CASSLSRTGNYGYTF. The V gene is TRBV27, the J gene TRBJ1-2, with 7 nucleotides matching TRBD1. Looked up from germline, CDR1 is MNHEY and CDR2 is SMNVEV (reference sequence). V lost 0 bases, J lost 2 bases, and 3 bases stayed unmatched. CDR3 size: 15 residues.

The V gene is TRBV3-1 (or the pseudogene TRBV3-2), the J gene TRBJ2-1; D uncertain. The V and J ends lost 4 bases and 0 bases respectively, with 7 bases between them. CDR1 and CDR2 from the germline V gene are LGHDT and YNNKEL (reference sequence). The CDR3 contains 14 residues. The DNA of the CDR3 is TGTGCCAGCAGCCCGGGTGGCTCCTACAATGAGCAGTTCTTC. Translated: CASSPGGSYNEQFF.

The V and J genes are TRBV6-6 and TRBJ1-1; 7 nucleotides match TRBD1. CDR3 length: 13 residues. Germline trimming cut 4 bases from V and 4 bases from J; bases unmatched to any gene: 3. The germline gives CDR1 MNHNY, CDR2 SVGAGI (reference sequence). The CDR3 region is CASSSGGFTEAFF. The CDR3 bases are TGTGCCAGCAGTTCAGGGGGGTTCACTGAAGCTTTCTTT.

The chain is built from TRBV11-2 and TRBJ1-5; a possible D gene is TRBD1 (5 bases). The CDR3 length is 13 residues. CDR1 SGHAT and CDR2 FQNNGV come from the germline V gene. V was pared by 5 bases and J by 4 bases, with 9 bases between. CDR3: CASSRTSNQPQHF. DNA of the CDR3: TGTGCCAGCAGCCGGACAAGTAATCAGCCCCAGCATTTT.

The J gene is TRBJ2-5, the V gene TRBV28; 11 nucleotides line up with TRBD2. The V segment lost 5 bases and the J segment 4 bases; nucleotides outside the gene matches: 9. Per the germline V gene, CDR1 is MDHEN and CDR2 is SYDVKM. The CDR3 length is 16 residues. In DNA, the CDR3 is TGTGCCAGCAGTCCCGCCCTAGCGGGAGGTCGAGAGACCCAGTACTTC. This encodes CASSPALAGGRETQYF.

In regard to this clone: The final CDR3 position lacks the conserved phenylalanine or tryptophan, pointing to a likely read error. The chain links TRBV5-1 to TRBJ2-7; 7 nucleotides match TRBD1. J gave up 2 bases and V 1 base, and 3 bases lay outside the gene matches. The germline V gene has CDR1 SGHRS and CDR2 YFSETQ. CDR3 length: 14 amino acids. CDR3 nucleotide sequence: TGCGCCAGCAGCTTGATAGGGGGCACCTACGAGCAGTACCTC. Its translation is CASSLIGGTYEQYL.

This clone came up once. The V gene is TRBV19, the J gene TRBJ2-1, with 9 bases that match TRBD1. Looked up from germline, CDR1 is LNHDA and CDR2 is SQIVND (reference sequence). The V segment lost 3 bases and the J segment 5 bases; nucleotides outside the gene matches: 2. The CDR3 is 14 residues long. CDR3 nucleotides: TGTGCCAGTAGTATGGGACAGGGAAACAATGAGCAGTTCTTC. Encoded protein: CASSMGQGNNEQFF.

The chain joins TRBV28 to TRBJ2-1, with TRBD2 matching 13 bases. Germline CDR1 reads MDHEN; CDR2 reads SYDVKM. Trimming cost V 2 bases and J 4 bases; bases outside gene matches: 5. This CDR3 comprises 17 residues. The CDR3 reads CASSLVGLAGLYNEQFF. The CDR3 DNA sequence: TGTGCCAGCAGTTTAGTGGGACTAGCGGGGCTATACAATGAGCAGTTCTTC. The variable domain in full, with the rest retrieved from reference TRBV28 and TRBJ2-1, is DVKVTQSSRYLVKRTGEKVFLECVQDMDHENMFWYRQDPGLGLRLIYFSYDVKMKEKGDIPEGYSVSREKKERFSLILESASTNQTSMYLCASSLVGLAGLYNEQFFGPGTRLTVL.

The chain carries TRBV5-6 and TRBJ2-7; TRBD2 matches at 9 bases. The ends lost 2 bases at V and 3 bases at J; junction bases unmatched: 6. The CDR3 loop spans 15 amino acids. CDR1 and CDR2 (germline): SGHDT, YYEEEE. CDR3 in amino acids: CASSFDGGGVYEQYF. The CDR3 nucleotides read TGTGCCAGCAGCTTTGATGGCGGGGGGGTCTACGAGCAGTACTTC.

This rearrangement joins TRBV19 to TRBJ2-7; the D gene is possibly TRBD2 (7 bases). CDR3 length: 15 amino acids. V shed 6 bases and J shed 5 bases, with 20 bases lying between them. CDR1 and CDR2 (germline): LNHDA, SQIVND (reference sequence). DNA for the CDR3: TGTGCCAGTAGATTGACCGGGACACGGGAGGACGAGCAGTACTTC. Its translation: CASRLTGTREDEQYF. The whole variable domain, remainder taken from reference TRBV19 and TRBJ2-7, is DGGITQSPKYLFRKEGQNVTLSCEQNLNHDAMYWYRQDPGQGLRLIYYSQIVNDFQKGDIAEGYSVSREKKESFPLTVTSAQKNPTAFYLCASRLTGTREDEQYFGPGTRLTVT.

This chain uses TRBV7-3 with TRBJ1-2; D not resolved. Germline-derived CDR1 and CDR2 are SGHTA and FQGTGA. The CDR3 runs to 13 residues. V lost 5 bases, J lost 8 bases, and 15 bases lay in between. The CDR3 bases are TGTGCCAGCAGCGAACTAACCCGAGAGGGCTACACCTTC. It encodes CASSELTREGYTF.

The chain employs TRBV5-1 and TRBJ1-2, with 9 bases fitting TRBD1. Losses at the gene ends were 6 bases for V and 4 bases for J; bases not matched to a gene: 4. This CDR3 comprises 13 residues. Germline V gives CDR1 SGHRS, CDR2 YFSETQ. The CDR3 sequence: CASNPGQGYGYTF. CDR3 DNA: TGCGCCAGCAACCCGGGACAGGGCTATGGCTACACCTTC.

The V and J genes are TRBV24-1 and TRBJ1-2, with 10 bases aligning to TRBD1. This CDR3 is built from 14 residues. V lost 8 bases, J lost 3 bases, and 5 bases stayed unmatched. Germline V gene sequence: CDR1 KGHDR, CDR2 SFDVKD. DNA for the CDR3: TGTGCCACCATAAGACAGGGGGCGGACTATGGCTACACCTTC. Amino acid sequence: CATIRQGADYGYTF.

This clone has just one count. The chain joins TRBV18 to TRBJ1-6, with D perhaps matching TRBD1 (6 bases). Germline lookup yields CDR1 KGHSH and CDR2 LQKENI. V was cut by 6 bases and J by 7 bases, with 19 bases left in between. CDR3 size: 16 residues. As DNA, the CDR3 is TGTGCCAGCTCCCCCGCTATGGGGACAAACAATTCACCCCTCCACTTT. It yields the protein CASSPAMGTNNSPLHF.

The gene calls are TRBV5-1 and TRBJ2-7; the match to TRBD2 covers 7 bases. Trimming at V came to 2 bases and at J to 2 bases, leaving 4 bases not matched to a gene. Germline loops: CDR1 SGHRS, CDR2 YFSETQ. CDR3 length: 14 amino acids. The CDR3 DNA reads TGCGCCAGCAGCTTAAGCGGGATGACCTACGAGCAGTACTTC. Encoded protein: CASSLSGMTYEQYF.

This chain uses TRBV7-2 with TRBJ2-1; the D is unclear. V was cut by 0 bases and J by 7 bases, with 10 bases left in between. The CDR3 is 14 amino acids. Per the germline V gene, CDR1 is SGHTA and CDR2 is FQGNSA. The CDR3 coding sequence is TGTGCCAGCAGCTTAGCACTACCTTGGAATGAGCAGTTCTTC. Protein product: CASSLALPWNEQFF.

The V and J genes are TRBV27 and TRBJ1-2; no clear D. This CDR3 has 19 residues. V lost 3 bases to trimming and J lost 4 bases, with 27 bases between them. The germline V gene has CDR1 MNHEY and CDR2 SMNVEV (reference sequence). CDR3 sequence reads: CASSFFPARLEGISYGYTF. The CDR3 DNA reads TGTGCCAGCAGTTTCTTTCCTGCGCGGCTAGAGGGCATTAGCTATGGCTACACCTTC.

The J gene is TRBJ2-5, the V gene TRBV6-5; D is possibly TRBD2 (5 bases). CDR3 length: 12 amino acids. Germline V CDR1 and CDR2: MNHEY, SVGAGI. Trimming removed 7 bases from V and 2 bases from J, with 8 bases in between. DNA of the CDR3: TGTGCCAGCAAGGAGGTACAAGAGACCCAGTACTTC. It encodes CASKEVQETQYF.

CDR3 protein: CASSLRLAGPSGEQFF. The CDR3 coding sequence is TGTGCCAGCAGTCTCAGACTAGCGGGGCCTTCGGGTGAGCAGTTCTTC. The V call is TRBV28, the J call TRBJ2-1; 11 positions agree with TRBD2. Germline V lookup: CDR1 MDHEN, CDR2 SYDVKM. J was trimmed by 9 bases and V by 5 bases; bases with no gene match: 12. This CDR3 has 16 amino acids.

The chain uses TRBV5-4 and TRBJ2-5; TRBD2 agrees at 8 bases. The J segment lost 4 bases and the V segment lost 3 bases, leaving 17 bases of the junction unmatched. CDR3 size: 18 residues. Germline assignment: CDR1 SGHNT and CDR2 YYREEE (reference sequence). The CDR3 loop is CASSSSLPGLGLGETQYF. CDR3 DNA sequence: TGTGCCAGCAGCTCGTCCCTCCCGGGACTAGGATTAGGAGAGACCCAGTACTTC.

This rearrangement joins TRBV29-1 to TRBJ1-1, with D perhaps matching TRBD1 (6 bases). V was trimmed by 5 bases and J by 1 base, leaving 11 bases between them. Germline values: CDR1 SQVTM, CDR2 ANQGSEA. This CDR3 is built from 13 residues. The CDR3 sequence: CSVLTGSNTEAFF. DNA of the CDR3: TGCAGCGTTCTGACAGGATCGAACACTGAAGCTTTCTTT.

The chain joins TRBV7-9 to TRBJ1-4; 10 bases are shared with TRBD1. From germline, CDR1 is SEHNR and CDR2 FQNEAQ (reference sequence). CDR3 length equals 14 residues. V dropped 4 bases and J dropped 7; count of bases not matched to a gene: 3. CDR3 bases: TGTGCCAGCAGCTCCGGGACAGGGGCTGAAAAACTGTTTTTT. Translated, it gives CASSSGTGAEKLFF.

The V and J genes are TRBV27 and TRBJ1-4; 7 bases are shared with TRBD1. CDR1 is MNHEY, CDR2 SMNVEV, per germline (reference sequence). V lost 0 bases and J lost 8; bases outside the gene matches: 6. This CDR3 contains 15 residues. CDR3 DNA: TGTGCCAGCAGTTTATCTCAGGGGGATGGAGAAAAACTGTTTTTT. It encodes CASSLSQGDGEKLFF.

CDR3 loop: CAISRDSNYGYTF. The CDR3 DNA reads TGTGCCATCAGCAGGGACAGCAACTATGGCTACACCTTC. The gene calls are TRBV10-3 and TRBJ1-2, with 7 positions matching TRBD1. V was pared by 6 bases and J by 2 bases, with 3 bases of the junction left unmatched. This CDR3 region has 13 residues. Germline-derived CDR1 and CDR2 are ENHRY and SYGVKD.

This chain joins TRBV11-2 and TRBJ2-7; 8 bases agree with TRBD2. Germline loops: CDR1 SGHAT, CDR2 FQNNGV. The CDR3 has 12 residues. J was trimmed by 11 bases and V by 2 bases; bases with no gene match: 5. The CDR3 spells CASSLLAGPKYF. DNA of the CDR3: TGTGCCAGCAGCTTATTAGCGGGGCCGAAGTACTTC.

V gene TRBV28 combines with J gene TRBJ1-2, with D perhaps matching TRBD1 (6 bases). Trimming pared 5 bases from V and 7 bases from J, leaving 17 bases between. CDR3 length: 14 residues. Germline V gene lookup returns CDR1 MDHEN and CDR2 SYDVKM. CDR3 DNA sequence: TGTGCCAGCAGTCAGTCCAACAGGGCTGTTGGCTACACCTTC. It specifies CASSQSNRAVGYTF.

The rearrangement uses TRBV7-3 and TRBJ2-7; TRBD2 aligns across 7 bases. CDR1 SGHTA and CDR2 FQGTGA come from the germline V gene. J lost 2 bases, V lost 2 bases, and 6 bases had no gene match. The CDR3 is made up of 15 amino acids. CDR3 region: CASSLQSGGPYEQYF. CDR3 DNA sequence: TGTGCCAGCAGCTTACAGTCGGGGGGACCCTACGAGCAGTACTTC.